Presented here are 12 T cell receptor beta chains from one specimen sequenced in a study of response to subunit inactivated influenza vaccine. TCRdb called the RT-PCR reads again in MiXCR, with one record for every CDR3 protein. The sample gives about 170,000 distinct CDR3 sequences, 10% to 15% of which show up once; 29% is in the top ten. These data are also associated with another study on T cells expressing NK-cell markers. That study adds: For TCR beta, cDNA was produced by 5'RACE template switching with UMIs.

The sequencing here drew on CD8+ T cells sorted from PBMCs, taken 11 to 12 days after vaccination. All receptors come from a man over 45 who received an inactivated influenza vaccine.

This clonotype was picked up many times. The chain couples TRBV5-6 to TRBJ2-7; D tentatively reads TRBD1 or TRBD2 (7 bases each). This CDR3 has 13 residues. The germline V and J ends were trimmed by 5 bases and 4 bases, with 13 bases remaining between them. Germline CDR1 and CDR2: SGHDT and YYEEEE. CDR3 in amino acids: CASRGGTEYEQYF. CDR3 nucleotides: TGTGCCAGCAGGGGGGGGACAGAGTACGAGCAGTACTTC.

This clonotype was seen only a few times. V is TRBV5-1 and J is TRBJ2-1, with D perhaps matching TRBD2 (5 bases). The CDR3 extends over 14 amino acids. Germline assignment: CDR1 SGHRS and CDR2 YFSETQ. V was shortened by 0 bases and J by 8 bases, with 12 bases between the two germline ends. The CDR3 DNA follows: TGCGCCAGCAGCTTGGTGACTCCGAGGGATGAGCAGTTCTTC. Its protein is CASSLVTPRDEQFF. The entire variable domain, with the rest obtained from reference TRBV5-1 and TRBJ2-1, is as follows: KAGVTQTPRYLIKTRGQQVTLSCSPISGHRSVSWYQQTPGQGLQFLFEYFSETQRNKGNFPGRFSGRQFSNSRSEMNVSTLELGDSALYLCASSLVTPRDEQFFGPGTRLTVL.

The chain couples TRBV20-1 to TRBJ2-3, with D possibly matching TRBD2 (6 bases). Trimming pared 6 bases from V and 0 bases from J, leaving 13 bases between. Germline loops: CDR1 DFQATT, CDR2 SNEGSKA (reference sequence). This CDR3 has 14 amino acids. CDR3 nucleotides: TGCAGTGCAACGAGGGAGGCTAGCACAGATACGCAGTATTTT. This translates into CSATREASTDTQYF.

This CDR3 reads CASSKGLGNYNEQFF. DNA of the CDR3: TGTGCCAGCAGCAAAGGACTGGGGAATTACAATGAGCAGTTCTTC. This sequence joins TRBV9 and TRBJ2-1, with D tentatively TRBD2 (5 bases). Germline CDR1 is SGDLS and CDR2 is YYNGEE. V was pared by 4 bases and J by 4 bases, with 15 bases between. CDR3 length: 15 amino acids.

This clonotype was seen more than once but under ten times. The chain links TRBV7-9 to TRBJ1-1; tentative D call: TRBD1 (6 bases). CDR1 and CDR2 from the germline V gene are SEHNR and FQNEAQ (reference sequence). The V end lost 5 bases, the J end lost 1 base, and 14 bases lay between the germline ends. This CDR3 comprises 15 residues. CDR3 residues: CASSAGGHPNTEAFF. DNA of the CDR3: TGTGCCAGCAGCGCCGGGGGACACCCGAACACTGAAGCTTTCTTT.

The table lists this clonotype with a count of one. This chain joins TRBV28 and TRBJ2-5, with 8 bases that match TRBD1. Unmatched junction bases numbered 8, after V lost 6 bases and J lost 2 bases. Germline V gene data show CDR1 as MDHEN and CDR2 as SYDVKM. This CDR3 is built from 15 residues. The CDR3 sequence: CASSMDRELQETQYF. The CDR3 DNA reads as TGTGCCAGCAGCATGGACAGGGAGCTGCAAGAGACCCAGTACTTC.

This clonotype appeared many times. This chain connects TRBV12-3 or TRBV12-4 to TRBJ2-1; the D gene is possibly TRBD1 (5 bases). Trimming removed 4 bases at V and 9 bases at J, with 16 bases between. The CDR3 sequence is 14 residues long. Here the CDR3 reads CASSSGFAPREQFF. CDR3 DNA sequence: TGTGCCAGCAGTTCAGGGTTTGCGCCTCGTGAGCAGTTCTTC.

This clonotype appeared a few times. The chain combines TRBV6-2 or TRBV6-3 with TRBJ2-1; 9 bases agree with TRBD2. The length of the CDR3 is 15 residues. V shed 7 bases, J shed 9 bases, and the junction held 13 bases outside the gene matches. CDR1 is MNHEY and CDR2 is SVGEGT in the germline V gene. The CDR3 loop is CASKTVAGEAGEQFF. DNA for the CDR3: TGTGCCAGCAAAACCGTAGCGGGGGAAGCAGGTGAGCAGTTCTTC.

V gene TRBV10-3 combines with J gene TRBJ2-3, with TRBD2 matching over 7 bases. CDR3 size: 15 residues. Germline CDR1 ENHRY, CDR2 SYGVKD. Trimming took 0 bases from V and 4 from J; bases not matched to a gene: 4. This CDR3 is CAISESGGSADTQYF. The CDR3 DNA reads TGTGCCATCAGTGAGTCCGGCGGGAGTGCAGATACGCAGTATTTT.

This clonotype was seen at least ten times. This chain joins TRBV19 and TRBJ2-7; 11 bases are shared with TRBD1. Germline CDR1 and CDR2: LNHDA and SQIVND (reference sequence). This CDR3 has 13 residues. Trimming took 8 bases from V and 1 from J; bases not matched to a gene: 1. CDR3 residues: CASRDRGSYEQYF. The CDR3 DNA reads TGTGCCAGTCGGGACAGGGGGTCCTACGAGCAGTACTTC. The variable domain in full, with the rest retrieved from reference TRBV19 and TRBJ2-7, is DGGITQSPKYLFRKEGQNVTLSCEQNLNHDAMYWYRQDPGQGLRLIYYSQIVNDFQKGDIAEGYSVSREKKESFPLTVTSAQKNPTAFYLCASRDRGSYEQYFGPGTRLTVT.

The gene calls are TRBV7-9 and TRBJ2-5; a weak D match, TRBD1 (5 bases). CDR1 is SEHNR, CDR2 FQNEAQ, per germline (reference sequence). V was trimmed by 1 base and J by 5 bases, leaving 11 bases between them. The CDR3 consists of 14 residues. CDR3 amino acids: CASSLVDMGETQYF. The CDR3 DNA reads TGTGCCAGCAGCTTAGTGGACATGGGGGAGACCCAGTACTTC. Combining the CDR3 with reference TRBV7-9 and TRBJ2-5 gives the whole variable domain DTGVSQNPRHKITKRGQNVTFRCDPISEHNRLYWYRQTLGQGPEFLTYFQNEAQLEKSRLLSDRFSAERPKGSFSTLEIQRTEQGDSAMYLCASSLVDMGETQYFGPGTRLLVL.

The rearrangement joins TRBV28 to TRBJ2-1; 9 nucleotides match TRBD2. The CDR3 length is 16 residues. Germline V gives CDR1 MDHEN, CDR2 SYDVKM. Losses at the gene ends were 4 bases for V and 8 bases for J; bases not matched to a gene: 12. CDR3 amino acids: CASSSRVLAGDYEQFF. The CDR3 region has the DNA TGTGCCAGCAGTTCCAGAGTGTTAGCGGGAGACTATGAGCAGTTCTTC.